This T cell receptor (beta chain) was observed in a study of T cells in Graves' hyperthyroidism and ophthalmopathy. General study findings and limits: Most clonotypes that expanded in the thyroid above 0.001 also showed up in blood.

Authors of the study amplified TCR beta CDR3 regions from RNA transcripts. Initially, a first-round RT-PCR of the TCR CDR3 employed the HTBI primer set. TCRdb reprocessed the multiplex PCR reads via MiXCR and lists one record per CDR3 protein. The sample consists of roughly 500,000 distinct CDR3 sequences, 40% to 55% of them appearing once. From germline, CDR1 is ENHRY and CDR2 SYGVKD. The CDR3 covers 15 residues. Trimming removed 4 bases from V and 5 bases from J, with 17 bases in between. Turning to this clonotype: The target antigen is unknown.

The sequence was collected from an adult woman with Graves' disease, either hyperthyroidism or ophthalmopathy (not recorded which). Sample: peripheral blood or thyroid tissue (not recorded which). The chain joins TRBV10-3 to TRBJ1-2; maybe TRBD1 (6 bases). CDR3 amino acids: CAISALRGRTYGYTF. DNA for the CDR3: TGTGCCATCAGTGCTTTGAGGGGGAGAACTTATGGCTACACCTTC.